These 31 T cell receptor beta chains share one sample of origin, sequenced in a study of cytomegalovirus exposure and HLA in healthy donors. It was with 60 Vbeta and 13 Jbeta primers that the PCR ran. The repertoire was sequenced with immunoSEQ multiplex PCR; TCRdb's copy has only in-frame clones and lacks some. There are over 90,000 clones in the sample; 73% occur only once, and roughly 3.5% lies in the top ten. Sequencing was performed on PBMCs. The receptors derive from a man aged 35 to 55 in good health and CMV-seronegative.

This clone has a single count. This sequence joins TRBV10-3 and TRBJ2-5; 7 positions match TRBD2. Germline V gene sequence: CDR1 ENHRY, CDR2 SYGVKD. This CDR3 contains 14 residues. V trimming: 7 bases; J trimming: 2 bases; junction bases outside the gene matches: 7. CDR3 DNA sequence: TGTGCCATCATGAGCGGGGTGAAGCAAGAGACCCAGTACTTC. Amino acids: CAIMSGVKQETQYF.

The rearrangement joins TRBV18 to TRBJ1-3, with 9 bases matching TRBD1. Germline loops: CDR1 KGHSH, CDR2 LQKENI. Trimming at V came to 3 bases and at J to 1 base, leaving 4 bases not matched to a gene. The length of the CDR3 is 16 residues. CDR3 region: CASSPAQGASGNTIYF. CDR3 nucleotide sequence: TGTGCCAGCTCACCGGCACAGGGGGCGTCTGGAAACACCATATATTTT.

The V call is TRBV6-5, the J call TRBJ2-1, with D maybe TRBD1 (6 bases). Trimming shortened V by 7 bases and J by 5 bases, and 15 bases separated the two germline ends. Per germline, CDR1 MNHEY and CDR2 SVGAGI. This CDR3 has 14 amino acids. CDR3 in amino acids: CASTSFPGDNEQFF. The CDR3 nucleotides are TGTGCCAGCACCTCCTTCCCAGGGGACAATGAGCAGTTCTTC.

In this sample, this clone turned up once. This sequence joins TRBV29-1 and TRBJ2-3; 12 nucleotides agree with TRBD1. There are 14 residues in the CDR3. V lost 8 bases, J lost 4 bases, and 7 bases stayed unmatched. The germline CDR1 and CDR2 sequences are SQVTM and ANQGSEA. CDR3 nucleotides: TGCAGCACGACCGGGACAGGGGGCCCAGATACGCAGTATTTT. It encodes CSTTGTGGPDTQYF.

The chain combines TRBV10-3 with TRBJ1-4; D gene uncertain. The CDR3 spans 12 residues. The germline V gene has CDR1 ENHRY and CDR2 SYGVKD. Trimming took 8 bases from V and 6 from J, leaving 10 bases between them. CDR3 in DNA: TGTGCCATCGGAGGAGATCATGAAAAACTGTTTTTT. It codes for CAIGGDHEKLFF.

A word on this clone: Other nucleotide sequences in the sample specify the same CDR3. The chain joins TRBV5-6 to TRBJ1-1; D gene uncertain. This CDR3 is 13 amino acids long. Germline assignment: CDR1 SGHDT and CDR2 YYEEEE. Trimming took off 4 bases at V and 1 base at J, with 8 bases between the two ends. The CDR3 sequence: CASSVTRNTEAFF. DNA for the CDR3: TGTGCCAGCAGCGTAACGAGGAACACTGAAGCTTTCTTT.

J is TRBJ2-3 and V is TRBV18; 7 bases are a match to TRBD1. The junction had 3 bases not matched to a gene; V was cut back by 1 base and J by 2 bases. Per the germline V gene, CDR1 is KGHSH and CDR2 is LQKENI. The CDR3 loop spans 15 amino acids. For the CDR3, the DNA is TGTGCCAGCTCACCACGGGACAGATTCACAGATACGCAGTATTTT. It is translated as CASSPRDRFTDTQYF.

This sequence joins TRBV6-5 and TRBJ2-2, with 7 bases aligning to TRBD1. There are 15 residues in the CDR3. The germline V gene encodes CDR1 MNHEY and CDR2 SVGAGI. Trimming cost V 2 bases and J 3 bases; bases outside gene matches: 3. The CDR3 is CASSYRDRYTGELFF. In DNA, the CDR3 is TGTGCCAGCAGTTACAGGGACAGATACACCGGGGAGCTGTTTTTT.

V and J are TRBV11-2 and TRBJ1-3; TRBD1 is a possible D gene (5 bases). The CDR3 runs 13 residues. Germline values: CDR1 SGHAT, CDR2 FQNNGV. The V gene lost 1 base and the J gene lost 15 bases, with 16 bases spanning the gap. CDR3 residues: CASSLGNARARYF. The CDR3, as DNA: TGTGCCAGCAGCTTAGGGAATGCCAGGGCCCGATATTTT.

The chain recombines TRBV27 with TRBJ2-7; D gene ambiguous. The V gene lost 1 base and the J gene lost 0 bases, with 13 bases spanning the gap. Per germline, CDR1 MNHEY and CDR2 SMNVEV (reference sequence). The CDR3 has 16 residues. The CDR3 DNA reads TGTGCCAGCAGTTTATACACAACAGAAAGCTCCTACGAGCAGTACTTC. As protein: CASSLYTTESSYEQYF.

The rearrangement joins TRBV5-4 to TRBJ2-5; 7 positions match TRBD1. The DNA end is more similar to TRBJ2-7, so the J call may be wrong. Germline V CDR1 and CDR2: SGHNT, YYREEE (reference sequence). This CDR3 is 13 amino acids long. CDR3 sequence: CASSLRQGLEQYF. CDR3 sequence (DNA): TGTGCCAGCAGCTTGCGACAGGGCCTCGAGCAGTACTTC.

This sequence joins TRBV5-1 and TRBJ2-7, with 8 nucleotides matching TRBD1. This CDR3 spans 14 amino acids. Germline CDR1 SGHRS, CDR2 YFSETQ. V lost 2 bases, J lost 5 bases, and 6 bases stayed unmatched. The CDR3 loop is CASSFSRGPNEQYF. The CDR3 bases are TGCGCCAGCAGCTTTTCCAGGGGGCCTAACGAGCAGTACTTC.

V is TRBV2 and J is TRBJ2-7; D gene uncertain. There are 14 residues in the CDR3. The germline V gene has CDR1 SNHLY and CDR2 FYNNEI. V lost 3 bases, J lost 7 bases, and 16 bases lay in between. CDR3 coding DNA: TGTGCCAGCAGTGACACCAGACTCCCGCGGGAGCAGTACTTC. This codes for CASSDTRLPREQYF.

This clone came up a few times. This chain uses TRBV19 with TRBJ1-4, with 9 bases aligning to TRBD1. The V gene end was trimmed by 3 bases and the J gene end by 4 bases; junction bases not matched to a gene: 3. Germline V CDR1 and CDR2: LNHDA, SQIVND (reference sequence). CDR3 size: 15 residues. For the CDR3, the DNA is TGTGCCAGTAGTATCGACAGGGGGAATAATGAAAAACTGTTTTTT. Protein: CASSIDRGNNEKLFF.

The CDR3 sequence is CASSTGTGGGTEAFF. The CDR3 DNA follows: TGTGCCAGCAGTACCGGGACAGGGGGGGGAACTGAAGCTTTCTTT. V usage is TRBV28 and J usage is TRBJ1-1; 11 positions agree with TRBD1. This CDR3 region has 15 residues. The V gene end was trimmed by 5 bases and the J gene end by 5 bases; junction bases not matched to a gene: 7. Germline V gene data show CDR1 as MDHEN and CDR2 as SYDVKM.

The J gene is TRBJ1-1, the V gene TRBV2; 9 bases are shared with TRBD1. This CDR3 comprises 15 residues. The germline V gene encodes CDR1 SNHLY and CDR2 FYNNEI. V gave up 2 bases and J gave up 4 bases; unmatched junction bases: 5. The CDR3 DNA reads TGTGCCAGCAGTGAATCCGGGACAGGGAGCACTGAAGCTTTCTTT. This gives the protein CASSESGTGSTEAFF.

The V and J genes are TRBV11-3 and TRBJ2-5, with 9 bases lining up with TRBD2. The CDR3 has 16 amino acids. CDR1 SGHNT and CDR2 YENEEA come from the germline V gene. V gave up 1 base and J gave up 5 bases; unmatched junction bases: 8. CDR3 DNA sequence: TGTGCCAGCAGCTTAGGAGGAAGCGGGGGGATGGAGACCCAGTACTTC. This translates into CASSLGGSGGMETQYF.

This clone was seen only once. The chain couples TRBV10-2 to TRBJ2-5, with 7 bases fitting TRBD2. This CDR3 contains 12 residues. V was clipped by 5 bases and J by 5 bases; unmatched bases: 2. The germline CDR1 and CDR2 sequences are WSHSY and SAAADI. CDR3 in DNA: TGCGCCAGCAGTTTTAGCGGGGAGACCCAGTACTTC. It codes for CASSFSGETQYF.

This chain uses TRBV7-8 with TRBJ1-5; D is undetermined. Germline-derived CDR1 and CDR2 are SGHVS and FQNEAQ. V gave up 0 bases and J gave up 3 bases, with 12 bases separating them. The CDR3 extends over 16 amino acids. CDR3 amino acids: CASSLAQSTPNQPQHF. The CDR3 DNA reads TGTGCCAGCAGCTTAGCGCAGTCGACACCCAATCAGCCCCAGCATTTT.

This chain joins TRBV28 and TRBJ2-2; D call uncertain. This CDR3 has 12 residues. CDR1 and CDR2 from the germline V gene are MDHEN and SYDVKM. The ends were cut back, 1 base at V and 7 bases at J, with 4 bases in the middle. The CDR3 sequence is CASSLLFGELFF. The CDR3 coding sequence is TGTGCCAGCAGTTTATTATTCGGGGAGCTGTTTTTT.

This clone was seen only once. This chain connects TRBV28 to TRBJ1-4; D is undetermined. The V gene lost 5 bases and the J gene lost 6 bases, with 10 bases spanning the gap. This CDR3 spans 13 amino acids. Germline lookup yields CDR1 MDHEN and CDR2 SYDVKM. The CDR3 DNA follows: TGTGCCAGCAGTCGGAGGAATCATGAAAAACTGTTTTTT. Translated: CASSRRNHEKLFF. The whole variable domain, filled in from reference TRBV28 and TRBJ1-4, reads DVKVTQSSRYLVKRTGEKVFLECVQDMDHENMFWYRQDPGLGLRLIYFSYDVKMKEKGDIPEGYSVSREKKERFSLILESASTNQTSMYLCASSRRNHEKLFFGSGTQLSVL.

This clone was detected a few times. The chain joins TRBV28 to TRBJ1-3; D is possibly TRBD1 (5 bases). The CDR3 sequence is 15 residues long. The V gene lost 0 bases and the J gene lost 0 bases, with 6 bases spanning the gap. Per germline, CDR1 MDHEN and CDR2 SYDVKM. The CDR3 nucleotides are TGTGCCAGCAGTTTATGGGACAACTCTGGAAACACCATATATTTT. It codes for CASSLWDNSGNTIYF. The full variable domain, its missing parts supplied by reference TRBV28 and TRBJ1-3, is DVKVTQSSRYLVKRTGEKVFLECVQDMDHENMFWYRQDPGLGLRLIYFSYDVKMKEKGDIPEGYSVSREKKERFSLILESASTNQTSMYLCASSLWDNSGNTIYFGEGSWLTVV.

This clone was detected a few times. DNA for the CDR3: TGTGCCAGCAGCCAAGGGACAGGTACGAACACCGGGGAGCTGTTTTTT. Its translation is CASSQGTGTNTGELFF. This chain joins TRBV4-2 and TRBJ2-2; 7 bases align to TRBD1. V trimming: 1 base; J trimming: 0 bases; junction bases outside the gene matches: 2. This CDR3 is 16 amino acids long. Per the germline V gene, CDR1 is LGHNA and CDR2 is YNFKEQ.

The J gene is TRBJ2-7, the V gene TRBV5-6; 7 bases are shared with TRBD2. The V and J ends lost 6 bases and 4 bases, in that order; junction bases with no gene match: 16. The CDR3 has 16 residues. Germline CDR1 SGHDT, CDR2 YYEEEE. This CDR3 is CASKTSRTSTVYEQYF. CDR3 bases: TGTGCCAGCAAAACCTCTCGGACTAGTACCGTATACGAGCAGTACTTC.

The chain couples TRBV30 to TRBJ1-5, with TRBD1 as a possible D gene (5 bases). Per germline, CDR1 GTSNPN and CDR2 SVGIG (reference sequence). The CDR3 extends over 17 amino acids. V dropped 3 bases and J dropped 1 base, with 19 bases sitting between them. DNA for the CDR3: TGTGCCTGGAGCGCCTCCAAAAACAGGCTGAGCAATCAGCCCCAGCATTTT. Its protein is CAWSASKNRLSNQPQHF.

The chain is built from TRBV30 and TRBJ1-2; D perhaps matches TRBD1 (6 bases). The V end was cut by 4 bases, the J end by 7 bases, with 16 bases between. Per germline, CDR1 GTSNPN and CDR2 SVGIG (reference sequence). This CDR3 has 13 amino acids. DNA of the CDR3: TGTGCCTGGACCCGCAAACAGGGCTCTGGCTACACCTTC. Its translation: CAWTRKQGSGYTF.

The chain couples TRBV29-1 to TRBJ2-5; 8 bases map to TRBD2. J was trimmed by 1 base and V by 4 bases; bases with no gene match: 5. This CDR3 comprises 14 residues. Germline CDR1 SQVTM, CDR2 ANQGSEA. Here the CDR3 DNA reads TGCAGCGTTGTTACGGGGGGGCTCCAAGAGACCCAGTACTTC. Translated: CSVVTGGLQETQYF.

The CDR3 DNA reads TGTGCCAGCAGTGGATCGACAGGAGTCCCCCGGGATCAGCCCCAGCATTTT. Translated, it gives CASSGSTGVPRDQPQHF. This chain uses TRBV6-1 with TRBJ1-5; tentative D call: TRBD1 (6 bases). V was shortened by 4 bases and J by 5 bases, with 21 bases between the two germline ends. Germline CDR1 and CDR2: MNHNS and SASEGT. The CDR3 sequence is 17 residues long.

The chain combines TRBV6-6 with TRBJ2-2; no firm D call. The germline V gene has CDR1 MNHNY and CDR2 SVGAGI (reference sequence). Trimming removed 6 bases from V and 4 bases from J, with 6 bases in between. CDR3 size: 12 residues. CDR3 amino acids: CASSSFTGELFF. CDR3 nucleotide sequence: TGTGCCAGCAGCTCGTTCACCGGGGAGCTGTTTTTT.

The CDR3 DNA reads TGTGCCAGCAGTCCCGGACAGGGGAATGAAAAACTGTTTTTT. This encodes CASSPGQGNEKLFF. The chain uses TRBV6-5 and TRBJ1-4, with 9 bases that match TRBD1. The CDR3 is made up of 14 amino acids. In germline, CDR1 is MNHEY, CDR2 SVGAGI. V trimming: 5 bases; J trimming: 5 bases; junction bases outside the gene matches: 3.

This clone was seen a handful of times. V gene TRBV6-7 combines with J gene TRBJ1-3, with TRBD1 matching over 8 bases. TRBV6-7 has ORF status, its function being uncertain. The CDR3 contains 14 residues. With V trimmed by 6 bases and J by 3 bases, 4 bases remained unmatched. This CDR3 is CASRQTGDGNTIYF. The CDR3 nucleotides are TGTGCCAGCAGACAGACAGGGGATGGAAACACCATATATTTT.